These T cell receptor beta chains were read from a single sample in a study of memory CD4+ T cells and cytomegalovirus serostatus. Repertoires were generated with immunoSEQ multiplex PCR, while TCRdb's copy carries only in-frame clones and drops some. The data show about 67,000 clones, 76% seen once. Sequencing was performed on memory CD4+ T cells from blood. The receptors were gathered from an adult in good health and CMV-seropositive. Each CDR3 is given with its conserved first and last residue. The D gene is left open where the match is weak. Expanded clones get a size class; other rows say once, few or many, or leave the size out.

J,D,V,size,CDR3,DNA
TRBJ1-6,-,TRBV7-9,few,CASSPYGTLGDSPLHF,TGTGCCAGCAGCCCGTATGGGACCCTAGGGGACTCACCCCTCCACTTT
TRBJ2-2,TRBD1,TRBV5-4,-,CASSRTGGIPGELFF,TGTGCCAGCAGCCGGACAGGGGGCATCCCCGGGGAGCTGTTTTTT
TRBJ1-2,-,TRBV6-1,-,CASSEDGTQGYTF,TGTGCCAGCAGTGAAGACGGGACGCAAGGCTACACCTTC
TRBJ1-5,-,TRBV28,-,CASILGGASNQPQHF,TGTGCCAGCATCCTGGGTGGGGCTAGCAATCAGCCCCAGCATTTT
TRBJ1-6,-,TRBV6-5,-,CASSYLQQNNSPLHF,TGTGCCAGCAGTTATCTACAGCAAAATAATTCACCCCTCCACTTT
TRBJ1-1,-,TRBV6-6,-,CASSYSGEGTEAFF,TGTGCCAGCAGTTACTCGGGGGAGGGCACTGAAGCTTTCTTT
TRBJ1-1,-,TRBV10-3,-,CAISESVRTEAFF,TGTGCCATCAGTGAGTCGGTGCGGACTGAAGCTTTCTTT
TRBJ1-5,-,TRBV15,-,CATSRDLGGTGQPQHF,TGTGCCACCAGCAGAGATTTGGGGGGAACAGGACAGCCCCAGCATTTT
TRBJ2-5,-,TRBV7-3,-,CASSPTRQETQYF,TGTGCCAGCAGCCCGACTAGGCAAGAGACCCAGTACTTC
TRBJ2-2,-,TRBV6-1,-,CASSEQGNTGELFF,TGTGCCAGCAGTGAGCAGGGTAACACCGGGGAGCTGTTTTTT
TRBJ2-5,-,TRBV28,-,CASSWSGTEETQYF,TGTGCCAGCAGTTGGAGCGGAACAGAAGAGACCCAGTACTTC
TRBJ1-6,-,TRBV28,few,CASRKVQGLRLYSPLHF,TGTGCCAGCAGGAAAGTCCAGGGTTTGCGTTTATATTCACCCCTCCACTTT
TRBJ1-1,-,TRBV5-4,-,CASSRDWNQGYTEAFF,TGTGCCAGCAGCCGAGACTGGAACCAAGGGTACACTGAAGCTTTCTTT
TRBJ1-2,-,TRBV7-2,-,CASSLGQTTGYTF,TGTGCCAGCAGCTTAGGCCAGACTACAGGCTACACCTTC
TRBJ2-7,-,TRBV6-5,once,CASSYGGRTGEQYF,TGTGCCAGCAGTTACGGTGGTCGTACCGGCGAGCAGTACTTC
TRBJ1-2,-,TRBV6-5,-,CASSNLGREDYGYTF,TGTGCCAGCAGCAACTTGGGTAGGGAGGACTATGGCTACACCTTC
TRBJ2-7,TRBD2,TRBV27,-,CASSPSAGGPGREQYF,TGTGCCAGCAGTCCCTCAGCGGGAGGGCCGGGGAGGGAGCAGTACTTC
TRBJ1-2,-,TRBV27,-,CASSLTSGFGYTF,TGTGCCAGCAGTTTGACGTCAGGGTTTGGCTACACCTTC
TRBJ2-2,TRBD1,TRBV18,-,CASSPLTGGNTGELFF,TGTGCCAGCTCACCCCTGACAGGGGGGAACACCGGGGAGCTGTTTTTT
TRBJ2-1,-,TRBV15,few,CATSRGSYNEQFF,TGTGCCACCAGCAGAGGGTCCTACAATGAGCAGTTCTTC
TRBJ1-4,-,TRBV7-3,-,CASIGYNQLFF,TGTGCCAGCATTGGGTACAATCAACTGTTTTTT